What follows is one T cell receptor (beta chain) and its context. What it recognizes is unknown. V lost 0 bases, J lost 12 bases, and 8 bases lay in between. In germline, CDR1 is KGHDR, CDR2 SFDVKD. The CDR3 covers 12 residues. This sample is part of a study of T-cell memory formation after mild COVID-19. In the study overall: Each donor largely had its own TCR clusters. General study points: CD4/CD8 balance held among clones contracting day 15 to 85, and later expanders leaned CD4+.

TCRdb re-called the 5' RACE reads with MiXCR, one entry per CDR3 protein. The sample carries roughly 150,000 distinct CDR3 sequences, 14% recorded once. The specimen was PBMCs or a T cell subset sorted from them (not recorded which). The receptor's source is an adult woman who had mild COVID-19 (a few samples of this study predate the infection). Cell type and time point are not known. This rearrangement joins TRBV24-1 to TRBJ2-1; D unclear. CDR3 sequence reads: CATSDLGPGQFF. In DNA form, the CDR3 reads TGTGCCACCAGTGATTTGGGGCCAGGGCAGTTCTTC.